The clone carrying this T cell receptor beta chain was seen a few times. This CDR3 is built from 14 residues. J lost 3 bases, V lost 7 bases, and 5 bases had no gene match. Germline assignment: CDR1 SGHVS and CDR2 FQNEAQ. The sample originates from a study of TIL therapy for anti-PD-1-resistant metastatic lung cancer. Study-level background: Most patients had lung adenocarcinoma.

This was the immunoSEQ v3 assay. Each library reached 1.5 million to 2.5 million read pairs, or roughly 5-6 million at deep level. Measured with immunoSEQ multiplex PCR; TCRdb has only the in-frame clones, and not every one. This sample has approximately 6,600 clones; 66% occur once, and the top ten carry about a sixth. Time point denoted: pre-treatment sample, taken before nivolumab and TIL therapy. Tumor tissue came from excised metastases, mostly pleural nodules or supraclavicular lymph nodes. The specimen comprised tumor tissue, sampled at baseline. The gene calls are TRBV7-8 and TRBJ1-5, with TRBD1 matching over 8 bases. This TCR was sampled from a person aged 25 to 79 with non-small cell lung cancer. CDR3 bases: TGTGCCAGCACAGGACAGGGCTACAATCAGCCCCAGCATTTT. This encodes CASTGQGYNQPQHF.